This TCR beta chain was identified during a study of cytomegalovirus exposure and HLA in healthy donors listed by TCRdb under 2017. Regarding the research as a whole: According to an earlier analysis of 550 to 700 of the donors, 150 million to 200 million T cells yielded 117 million unique TCR beta sequences and about 280 Gb of sequence data. An early release covering 550 to 700 HLA-typed donors comprised about 290 gigabases of sequencing data and tens of millions of unique TCR sequences. Of the 300 to 450 genotyped donors, 81% were placed in the genetic ancestry cluster associated with self-reported Caucasian donors. The study was designed to test whether signatures of past pathogen exposure could be identified by cataloging public T cell receptors. Using immunosequencing, the study profiled T cell repertoires from 666 subjects and related those repertoires to cytomegalovirus serostatus. Besides the first cohort of around 700 subjects, a separate validation cohort made up of 120 different subjects was used. To predict cytomegalovirus infection status, the study brought together high-throughput TCR immunosequencing, statistical association of individual TCRs with disease status, and machine learning. In a later analysis, previously published TCR beta repertoires from 666 donors were re-analyzed and high-resolution HLA genotyping was added so that TCR occurrence patterns could be studied. The later analysis used no new phenotypic data to find candidate immune exposures, relying instead on TCR beta sequences and their occurrence across donors. An earlier analysis of about 620 of the donors applied high-throughput TCR beta sequencing to assess whether each TCR beta V gene segment acted as functional or pseudogenic. Alongside the repertoire data, information on donor age, sex, ethnicity and CMV serostatus was compiled. Genome-wide SNP genotypes for about 65% of the 666 donors were used in a later genetic analysis, which treated that subset as a discovery cohort. All discovery cohort repertoires had been generated using a single sequencing platform. HLA typing included class I and class II loci at four-digit resolution. Typing coverage varied by locus: 629-630 donors for A, B, C, DRB1 and DQB1; roughly 500 for DQA1; more than 600 for DPA1; roughly 470 for DPB1. Roughly 5 DR-DQ haplotypes were handled as single units for association and clustering, since linkage in the cohort was strong. Among 350 to 400 genotyped donors of the cohort, an average of about 240,000 unique TCR beta nucleotide sequences were sequenced per donor, roughly a sixth of them non-productive. The paper as a whole reports these results and caveats: Roughly uniform sequencing depth across donors was assumed in presence/absence analyses, although this assumption may not hold. A later analysis found that TCR association rates varied across HLA loci, with DRB1 alleles showing the most associated TCRs and HLA-C alleles the fewest. In a later genetic analysis, fewer N-insertions in productive TCRs were reported among donors in an Asian-associated ancestry cluster than the roughly 700-donor mean. According to the authors, the approach could potentially be generalized to other disease states and immunological phenotypes. When HLA alleles, especially DR and DQ, strongly co-occurred, attributing TCR associations to individual alleles was difficult. Linkage disequilibrium might explain the correlated functional status among segregating V segments, but an unknown experimental factor could not be ruled out. Cytomegalovirus status was reported to be diagnosed by the classifier with high specificity and sensitivity in both the original and validation cohorts. A group of highly shared sequence variants was considered likely to be a technical artifact of the sequencing pipeline. Specific HLA alleles were associated with 16,951 TCR beta sequences at a false discovery rate of 0.05 in a later analysis. An association between a missense DCLRE1C variant and V-gene and J-gene trimming of TCR beta chains was found in a later genetic analysis and replicated in an independent cohort. Across donors, most TCR sequences were observed very rarely, whereas some public TCRs were present in many individuals. In a later analysis, HLA-associated TCR beta chains showed more clonal expansion and lower generation probabilities than non-associated chains that were equally common. CMV serostatus was the only immune exposure information available for the cohort. Most CMV-associated TCR beta chains appeared to be HLA-restricted in a later analysis, and the HLA associations seemed to be driven largely by CMV exposure. According to a later analysis, parvovirus B19, influenza, CMV and Epstein-Barr virus appeared linked to several top co-occurrence clusters. The study listed around 160 TCR beta chains as associated with cytomegalovirus. The cohort was sequenced for TCR beta chains only, and without alpha or paired-chain data the features that could be detected were limited. In vitro tests confirmed that three of the cytomegalovirus-associated TCR beta chains recognize cytomegalovirus antigens. Some IMGT-functional V segments, including TRBV6-2 and TRBV6-3, could not be distinguished by the 87-base-pair reads and were therefore excluded. Broadly in line with IMGT annotations, most TCR beta V segments showed up in productive rearrangements about 87% or about 30% of the time in an earlier analysis of under 700 of the donors. The earlier analysis of about 600 of the donors excluded roughly 16 rarely observed V segments, including chromosome 9 orphons, because counts were too low. A further reported finding was that TCR beta sequences accurately predicted the HLA-A and HLA-B alleles for most subjects in the first cohort. Because HLA typing was missing for some donors at each locus, association tests included only the typed subset.

Library prep was done by the immunoSEQ multiplex PCR assay. For the multiplex PCR, a mixture combining 60 forward primers for TCR Vbeta segments and 13 reverse primers for TCR Jbeta segments was used. A multiplex PCR assay on genomic DNA amplified the CDR3 region of rearranged TCR beta genes. On the Illumina HiSeq System, the amplified TCR beta libraries were sequenced as 87-base-pair reads. As for the authors' bioinformatics: A later analysis counted some 74 million unique TCR beta chains across the 640 or so repertoires, and 9.5 million to 11 million of these chains were shared by at least two donors. Raw reads were error-corrected and collapsed into unique sequences with a nearest-neighbor algorithm that merged closely related sequences to remove PCR and sequencing errors. CDR3 sequences were aligned to IMGT reference sequences to assign V, D and J gene segments. For a sequence to be retained, at least a six-nucleotide match to both a V gene segment and a J gene segment was required. A rearrangement counted as productive if the CDR3 had no stop codons and remained in frame with V and J, and every other rearrangement counted as non-productive. Following IMGT convention, CDR3 was defined as the stretch from the second conserved V-encoded cysteine up to the conserved J-encoded phenylalanine. The earlier analysis of fewer than 700 of the donors excluded sequences that lacked an unambiguous match to a single V gene segment. In an earlier analysis of 587 of the donors, V segments were called functional above 56.7% productive rearrangements and were called segregating when the between-donor standard deviation exceeded 5%. A statistical classification framework was developed to diagnose cytomegalovirus status using the catalog of TCR beta chain sequences. In a later analysis, TCR nucleotide sequences were compared against IMGT/GENE-DB human TR gene sequences so that V and J genes could be assigned. In a later analysis, CDR3 sequences and most-parsimonious VDJ recombination scenarios were assigned using the TCRdist pipeline. In a later analysis, each TCR beta chain was defined by its CDR3 amino acid sequence together with its V-gene family, and reads lacking a unique V-gene family were excluded. As a way to deal with suspected cross-contamination and a sequencing artifact, a later analysis dropped 640 or so nucleotide sequences that were highly shared and had low generation probability. A later analysis calculated a clonal expansion index for each public chain from normalized within-repertoire ranks of inferred template counts. In a later analysis, generation probabilities were computed using a VDJ recombination model fitted to out-of-frame rearrangements, and the results were checked against IGoR. Hypergeometric tests were used in a later analysis to score TCR-TCR, TCR-HLA and TCR-CMV co-occurrence, with a repertoire-size bias correction applied to the TCR pairs. In a later analysis, false discovery rates were estimated by permuting HLA or CMV assignments 20 times. A later analysis grouped co-occurring TCRs with DBSCAN, adding TCRdist sequence similarity when clustering within HLA-allele-positive subsets. Repertoires with fewer than 30,000 or more than 120,000 public chains were left out of co-occurrence clustering, as were about 5 repertoires with anomalous nucleotide sharing. This is the immuneACCESS table as TCRdb keeps it, with only in-frame sequences that have V and J called. A part of the clones is gone; compared with another copy, unresolved V genes explain less than half, and the rest is unexplained. V and J calls and clone size come straight from that table; D and trimming were deduced from the DNA. The sample table holds over 150,000 clones, of which roughly 76% were seen once. 13% of the sample rests with the top ten.

The germline V gene yields LGHNT for CDR1 and FRNRAP for CDR2. Here V drops 5 bases and J drops 6 bases, and the junction holds 5 bases not matched to any gene. From the cysteine through the phenylalanine, the CDR3 covers 14 amino acids. The sequence is cut down to CDR3 DNA, 42 bases in frame from base 1. This clone was counted a few times. The antigen this receptor binds is unknown. Nothing much larger sits one base from this clone, and base qualities are not available. The cohort comprised around 700 healthy bone marrow donors. All cohort members were sampled while nominally healthy, although unrecorded immune exposures were likely present. The donor tested CMV seronegative and was one of the 352 seronegative cohort members. A peripheral blood sample was collected from each donor, and TCR beta sequencing was performed on peripheral blood mononuclear cells. The Qiagen DNeasy Blood Extraction Kit was used to extract genomic DNA from the blood cell samples.

The sample comprised PBMCs. The sequence joins TRBV12-5 to TRBJ1-2, with 11 junctional bases fitting TRBD1. This TCR derives from a woman aged 45-60 years in good health and CMV-seronegative. The DNA reads TGTGCTAGTGGTATGGGACAGGGGGGAAATGGCTACACCTTC. It codes for CASGMGQGGNGYTF.